Listed here is a single T cell receptor (beta chain). The data were taken from a study of blood T cell repertoires in COVID-19. The germline CDR1 and CDR2 sequences are SGHRS and YFSETQ. CDR3 length equals 14 residues. V lost 5 bases and J 5 bases, leaving 13 bases between the germline ends. Profiled with immunoSEQ multiplex PCR; TCRdb holds only in-frame clones, not every one. The repertoire holds some 140,000 clones, with approximately 84% as singletons. Sequenced material: PBMCs or T cells enriched from blood (not recorded which). This clonotype originated in a man aged 35 to 55 with acute COVID-19. The rearrangement joins TRBV5-1 to TRBJ2-2; possible D gene TRBD2, 5 bases. The CDR3 coding sequence is TGCGCCAGCAGTCCGGGGTTTGGAACCGGGGAGCTGTTTTTT. Its protein is CASSPGFGTGELFF.